The 21 T cell receptor beta chains below all came from one sample that was sequenced in a study of regulatory T cells in long-lasting Graves disease. This sample's time point: persistent/refractory GD, antithyroid drugs over 5 years with positive TRAb. The TCR library was made from RNA extracted from PBMCs. CDR3 regions were amplified by Arm-PCR using iRepertoire HTBI primers to build TCR beta libraries. One entry per CDR3 protein results from TCRdb running MiXCR on the multiplex PCR reads. The repertoire includes roughly 450,000 distinct CDR3 sequences, 20% of them detected once, and less than 9% sits in the top ten. The sequencing here drew on peripheral blood mononuclear cells (PBMCs), taken when the disease was refractory, from a patient treated with antithyroid drugs. Receptors were obtained from a female donor with Graves disease.

CDR3: CASSGPGQGPEDFYADTQYF. For the CDR3, the DNA is TGTGCCAGCAGTGGCCCGGGACAGGGGCCCGAGGACTTTTATGCAGATACGCAGTATTTT. The rearrangement joins TRBV2 to TRBJ2-3, with 10 positions matching TRBD1. The CDR3 covers 20 residues. Trimming removed 4 bases from V and 4 bases from J; junction bases left unmatched: 20. Germline V gene sequence: CDR1 SNHLY, CDR2 FYNNEI.

The chain is built from TRBV7-9 and TRBJ2-7; 7 nucleotides line up with TRBD2. The CDR3 loop spans 13 amino acids. Germline V gene data show CDR1 as SEHNR and CDR2 as FQNEAQ (reference sequence). With 2 bases clipped from V and 6 bases from J, the junction kept 4 bases outside the gene matches. CDR3 in amino acids: CASSLRPSGEQYF. The CDR3 nucleotides read TGTGCCAGCAGCTTACGGCCTAGCGGCGAGCAGTACTTC.

About this clonotype: Since the CDR3 does not end with the conserved phenylalanine or tryptophan, this likely comes from a read error. The chain uses TRBV19 and TRBJ1-2; 7 nucleotides match TRBD1. Germline CDR1 is LNHDA and CDR2 is SQIVND (reference sequence). V shed 5 bases, J shed 6 bases, and the junction held 3 bases outside the gene matches. The CDR3 length is 12 residues. For the CDR3, the DNA is TGTGCCAGTAGTGAGACAGGGCATGGCTACACCCTC. This gives the protein CASSETGHGYTL.

This clonotype was found many times. The chain couples TRBV7-9 to TRBJ2-6; no reliable D call. Germline-derived CDR1 and CDR2 are SEHNR and FQNEAQ (reference sequence). V lost 5 bases, J lost 1 base, and 9 bases lay in between. The CDR3 covers 15 residues. The chain's CDR3 is CASSQFPSGANVLTF. The CDR3 nucleotides are TGTGCCAGCAGCCAATTTCCTTCTGGGGCCAACGTCCTGACTTTC.

This clonotype has ten or more counts. This chain uses TRBV7-8 with TRBJ1-2, with D tentatively TRBD1 (5 bases). The CDR3 is 15 residues long. V dropped 6 bases and J dropped 5 bases, with 19 bases sitting between them. In germline, CDR1 is SGHVS, CDR2 FQNEAQ. The CDR3 bases are TGTGCCAGCAGTTATGACACGGGACGGGGATATGGCTACACCTTC. Encoded protein: CASSYDTGRGYGYTF.

The rearrangement links TRBV29-1 to TRBJ2-7; the D call may be TRBD1 or TRBD2 (5 bases each). The CDR3 has 15 residues. V gave up 6 bases and J gave up 7 bases, with 25 bases separating them. CDR1 is SQVTM, CDR2 ANQGSEA, per germline. The CDR3 DNA sequence: TGCAGCGTCGGGAACCTCGGGCGGGCGTCAGGGGAGCAGTACTTC. Amino acid sequence: CSVGNLGRASGEQYF.

At least ten counts were recorded for this clonotype. The chain links TRBV27 to TRBJ2-7; 9 nucleotides agree with TRBD1. Germline CDR1 reads MNHEY; CDR2 reads SMNVEV (reference sequence). The J segment lost 2 bases and the V segment lost 6 bases, leaving 8 bases of the junction unmatched. The CDR3 sequence is 15 residues long. CDR3 residues: CASSPERTGAYEQYF. DNA for the CDR3: TGTGCCAGCAGCCCCGAACGGACAGGGGCCTACGAGCAGTACTTC.

This clonotype showed up many times. This chain links TRBV7-2 with TRBJ1-1; a weak D match, TRBD1 (6 bases). The CDR3 has 12 amino acids. V lost 5 bases and J lost 11, with 15 bases in between. Germline V CDR1 and CDR2: SGHTA, FQGNSA. The CDR3 loop reads CASSTPLGGAFF. DNA for the CDR3: TGTGCCAGCAGCACCCCTTTAGGGGGGGCTTTCTTT.

The V call is TRBV5-1, the J call TRBJ2-7, with TRBD2 matching 13 bases. Germline-derived CDR1 and CDR2 are SGHRS and YFSETQ. V was clipped by 3 bases and J by 4 bases; unmatched bases: 7. CDR3 size: 16 residues. This CDR3 is CASSSGTSGMAYEQYF. In nucleotides, the CDR3 is TGCGCCAGCAGCTCCGGGACTAGCGGGATGGCGTACGAGCAGTACTTC.

This clonotype was observed at least ten times. The gene calls are TRBV20-1 and TRBJ1-5; possibly TRBD1 for D (5 bases). The CDR3 extends over 14 amino acids. The V end lost 6 bases, the J end lost 6 bases, and 18 bases lay between the germline ends. Germline V lookup: CDR1 DFQATT, CDR2 SNEGSKA (reference sequence). The CDR3 reads CSASFGGSRQPQHF. The CDR3 nucleotides are TGCAGTGCCTCCTTTGGGGGATCTCGTCAGCCCCAGCATTTT.

The chain is built from TRBV20-1 and TRBJ2-7; 7 bases are a match to TRBD1. The V and J ends lost 7 bases and 4 bases, in that order; junction bases with no gene match: 10. This CDR3 comprises 13 residues. The germline CDR1 and CDR2 sequences are DFQATT and SNEGSKA (reference sequence). As DNA, the CDR3 is TGCAGTGTAACGTCCCCAGGGGGATACGAGCAGTACTTC. Translation gives CSVTSPGGYEQYF.

This clonotype has a count of ten or more. CDR3 amino acids: CASSKHGGWIQTGELFF. The CDR3 coding sequence is TGTGCCAGCAGCAAACACGGAGGTTGGATTCAGACCGGGGAGCTGTTTTTT. The V gene is TRBV7-8, the J gene TRBJ2-2, with D perhaps matching TRBD2 (5 bases). Germline CDR1 is SGHVS and CDR2 is FQNEAQ. Trimming took off 5 bases at V and 5 bases at J, with 21 bases between the two ends. This CDR3 has 17 residues.

This clonotype was counted only a few times. The chain combines TRBV29-1 with TRBJ2-2; D is unclear. CDR1 is SQVTM and CDR2 is ANQGSEA in the germline V gene. This CDR3 has 12 residues. Trimming cost V 3 bases and J 1 base, with 3 bases left between them. CDR3 sequence: CSVERNTGELFF. Here the CDR3 DNA reads TGCAGCGTTGAGCGGAACACCGGGGAGCTGTTTTTT.

At least ten counts were recorded for this clonotype. This chain connects TRBV28 to TRBJ2-7; no reliable D call. The CDR3 is made up of 16 amino acids. Germline lookup yields CDR1 MDHEN and CDR2 SYDVKM. The ends were cut back, 1 base at V and 7 bases at J, with 20 bases in the middle. CDR3 in DNA: TGTGCCAGCAGTTTATACGGATCCTTATTCGTACGAGAGCAGTACTTC. Translation gives CASSLYGSLFVREQYF.

A few counts support this clonotype. The CDR3 here is CAWTSGTGTYEQYF. The CDR3 DNA reads TGTGCCTGGACCTCCGGGACAGGGACCTACGAGCAGTACTTC. The rearrangement links TRBV30 to TRBJ2-7; the match to TRBD1 covers 9 bases. CDR1 GTSNPN and CDR2 SVGIG come from the germline V gene (reference sequence). This CDR3 comprises 14 residues. V shed 4 bases and J 2 bases; nucleotides not matched to a gene: 6.

The chain employs TRBV6-2 or TRBV6-3 and TRBJ1-2, with 8 bases that match TRBD1. The germline gives CDR1 MNHEY, CDR2 SVGEGT. The junction had 12 bases not matched to a gene; V was cut back by 6 bases and J by 3 bases. This CDR3 comprises 16 residues. In DNA form, the CDR3 reads TGTGCCAGCAGATTGTCAGGGGGCAGAGTCTACTATGGCTACACCTTC. Translating it yields CASRLSGGRVYYGYTF.

This chain links TRBV9 with TRBJ1-1; D gene ambiguous. From germline, CDR1 is SGDLS and CDR2 YYNGEE. V gave up 6 bases and J gave up 1 base, with 16 bases separating them. This CDR3 has 15 residues. The CDR3 here is CASNRDPGENTEAFF. The CDR3 DNA follows: TGTGCCAGCAACCGAGACCCCGGGGAGAACACTGAAGCTTTCTTT.

About this clonotype itself: This may come from a read error, since a much larger clone is one base off. CDR3 DNA sequence: TGCGCCAGCAGCCACACCGGGGAGGCTAACTATGGCTACACCTTC. The encoded protein is CASSHTGEANYGYTF. This rearrangement joins TRBV5-1 to TRBJ1-2, with unresolved D. V shed 4 bases and J shed 0 bases, with 13 bases lying between them. Germline CDR1 and CDR2: SGHRS and YFSETQ. This CDR3 is built from 15 residues.

In its sample, this clonotype was seen a few times. The V call is TRBV7-2, the J call TRBJ2-1, with 12 positions matching TRBD2. There are 15 residues in the CDR3. Germline trimming cut 5 bases from V and 8 bases from J; bases unmatched to any gene: 7. Germline CDR1 and CDR2: SGHTA and FQGNSA. CDR3 in amino acids: CASSPATSGSHEQFF. CDR3 DNA sequence: TGTGCCAGCAGCCCCGCGACTAGCGGGAGCCATGAGCAGTTCTTC.

CDR3 sequence (DNA): TGTGCCAGCAGTTACTCATCCGACGGACAGGGGAGGAACACTGAAGCTTTCTTT. It specifies CASSYSSDGQGRNTEAFF. This sequence joins TRBV6-5 and TRBJ1-1, with 9 bases that match TRBD1. J was trimmed by 1 base and V by 0 bases; bases with no gene match: 9. Looked up from germline, CDR1 is MNHEY and CDR2 is SVGAGI. The length of the CDR3 is 18 residues.

This clonotype was seen a handful of times. This chain links TRBV6-1 with TRBJ2-2; perhaps D is TRBD1 or TRBD2 (7 bases each). The CDR3 is 16 amino acids. The ends were cut back, 6 bases at V and 4 bases at J, with 18 bases in the middle. Germline V lookup: CDR1 MNHNS, CDR2 SASEGT. CDR3 nucleotide sequence: TGTGCCAGCAGCGGGGGGCAGGGGGGGATCACCGGGGAGCTGTTTTTT. It yields the protein CASSGGQGGITGELFF.